This T cell receptor beta chain was observed in a study of chemoradiotherapy in HPV16-positive cancers. Unmatched junction bases numbered 15, after V lost 2 bases and J lost 7 bases. CDR1 is SGHRS, CDR2 YFSETQ, per germline. This CDR3 has 18 residues. Sequencing was performed with immunoSEQ multiplex PCR; in TCRdb, only in-frame clones are kept and a portion is missing. The sample has around 12,000 clones, about 72% seen once. This chain uses TRBV5-1 with TRBJ2-1; 10 positions match TRBD1. Specimen collection occurred from a patient who underwent chemoradiotherapy. The source of this sequence is a human donor with HPV-associated anogenital cancer. In DNA form, the CDR3 reads TGCGCCAGCAGCTTTAAATGGATTCGGACAGGGGGTCTAAATGAGCAGTTCTTC. Amino acid sequence: CASSFKWIRTGGLNEQFF.